The 20 T cell receptor beta chains listed next were all sequenced from one sample in a study of immune evolution from preneoplasia to lung adenocarcinoma. Sequenced by immunoSEQ multiplex PCR; TCRdb stores in-frame clones only, minus some. The profile shows over 5,500 clones, roughly 76% of them singletons. The material sequenced was FFPE invasive lung adenocarcinoma tissue. The source is a person aged 55 to 70 with lung adenocarcinoma.

The chain links TRBV2 to TRBJ2-2; 9 bases line up with TRBD2. The length of the CDR3 is 15 residues. The V and J ends lost 2 bases and 5 bases, in that order; junction bases with no gene match: 3. The germline CDR1 and CDR2 sequences are SNHLY and FYNNEI. CDR3 coding DNA: TGTGCCAGCAGTGAAAGACTAGCGGCGACCGGGGAGCTGTTTTTT. Its translation: CASSERLAATGELFF.

This sequence joins TRBV21-1 and TRBJ1-2. TRBV21-1 corresponds to a pseudogene. CDR3 length equals 11 residues. The CDR3: CASSPLRGANF. CDR3 coding DNA: TGTGCCAGCAGCCCCCTCCGGGGAGCTAACTTC.

The chain links TRBV9 to TRBJ2-1; TRBD2 might be the D (6 bases). The CDR3 sequence is 15 residues long. Deletions cut 0 bases from V and 8 bases from J, with 15 bases between. The germline V gene encodes CDR1 SGDLS and CDR2 YYNGEE. As DNA, the CDR3 is TGTGCCAGCAGCGTAGGGGGAGGCACGGTCGATGAGCAGTTCTTC. Translated, it gives CASSVGGGTVDEQFF.

V is TRBV21-1 and J is TRBJ2-2; the table's D call, TRBD2, has no DNA check behind it. TRBV21-1 is assigned pseudogene status. This CDR3 is 17 amino acids long. The CDR3 here is CASSKEGTSGVTGELFF. As DNA, the CDR3 is TGTGCCAGCAGCAAAGAGGGGACTAGCGGGGTCACCGGGGAGCTGTTTTTT.

The rearrangement links TRBV29-1 to TRBJ2-1; the D is unclear. V gave up 5 bases and J gave up 4 bases, with 15 bases separating them. Per germline, CDR1 SQVTM and CDR2 ANQGSEA. The CDR3 spans 14 residues. The chain's CDR3 is CSVSFPPTYNEQFF. The CDR3, as DNA: TGCAGCGTTTCTTTTCCCCCAACTTACAATGAGCAGTTCTTC.

V is TRBV5-4 and J is TRBJ2-2, with a tentative D call TRBD1 (5 bases). This CDR3 has 15 amino acids. The V gene lost 4 bases and the J gene lost 6 bases, with 16 bases spanning the gap. Germline-derived CDR1 and CDR2 are SGHNT and YYREEE (reference sequence). CDR3 amino acids: CASSPRAGFAGELFF. DNA of the CDR3: TGTGCCAGCAGCCCCCGGGCAGGGTTCGCCGGGGAGCTGTTTTTT.

V is TRBV7-3 and J is TRBJ2-3; unclear D gene. CDR1 SGHTA and CDR2 FQGTGA come from the germline V gene. Trimming shortened V by 3 bases and J by 5 bases, and 9 bases separated the two germline ends. The CDR3 is 13 amino acids. CDR3 sequence (DNA): TGTGCCAGCAGCTTGGCTTCCGGAGATACGCAGTATTTT. Protein product: CASSLASGDTQYF.

The chain uses TRBV28 and TRBJ2-5, with a possible D match to TRBD1 (5 bases). Germline V CDR1 and CDR2: MDHEN, SYDVKM. The CDR3 is 15 amino acids. V shed 2 bases and J shed 5 bases, with 15 bases lying between them. This chain's CDR3 is CASSLTRVRVETQYF. The CDR3 bases are TGTGCCAGCAGTTTAACCCGGGTCAGGGTGGAGACCCAGTACTTC.

V is TRBV4-2 and J is TRBJ2-3; D unresolved. V gave up 1 base and J gave up 0 bases, with 8 bases separating them. The CDR3 is 15 amino acids. Germline V CDR1 and CDR2: LGHNA, YNFKEQ. The CDR3: CASSQVEASTDTQYF. CDR3 in DNA: TGTGCCAGCAGCCAAGTAGAGGCGAGCACAGATACGCAGTATTTT.

This clone was detected once. This chain joins TRBV4-1 and TRBJ2-7, with 9 positions matching TRBD2. With 1 base clipped from V and 3 bases from J, the junction kept 4 bases outside the gene matches. Germline CDR1 reads MGHRA; CDR2 reads YSYEKL. The length of the CDR3 is 15 residues. The CDR3 is CASSQGTSDIYEQYF. The DNA for the CDR3 is TGCGCCAGCAGCCAAGGGACTAGCGACATCTACGAGCAGTACTTC.

This clone was counted a single time. The chain couples TRBV5-1 to TRBJ1-4; D is possibly TRBD1 (6 bases). Germline CDR1 SGHRS, CDR2 YFSETQ. V was clipped by 4 bases and J by 6 bases, with 10 bases between them. The length of the CDR3 is 13 residues. CDR3 loop: CASSNGTHEKLFF. The CDR3 DNA reads TGCGCCAGCAGCAACGGGACACATGAAAAACTGTTTTTT.

This clone was detected once. The chain combines TRBV5-1 with TRBJ2-1, with 8 bases aligning to TRBD2. The V and J ends lost 0 bases and 5 bases, in that order; junction bases with no gene match: 4. Germline V gene sequence: CDR1 SGHRS, CDR2 YFSETQ. CDR3 length: 15 amino acids. The CDR3 coding sequence is TGCGCCAGCAGCTTGGAAGCGGGAGCCAACAATGAGCAGTTCTTC. Its protein product is CASSLEAGANNEQFF.

The chain has TRBV7-2 and TRBJ2-7; possibly TRBD1 for D (6 bases). Germline V gene lookup returns CDR1 SGHTA and CDR2 FQGNSA. Trimming cost V 2 bases and J 0 bases, with 8 bases left between them. CDR3 length: 14 residues. The CDR3 reads CASSLMDSSYEQYF. CDR3 nucleotide sequence: TGTGCCAGCAGCTTAATGGACAGCTCCTACGAGCAGTACTTC.

The V and J genes are TRBV28 and TRBJ2-5; weak D call: TRBD1 (6 bases). Germline V lookup: CDR1 MDHEN, CDR2 SYDVKM. The CDR3 loop spans 16 amino acids. The V and J ends lost 3 bases and 5 bases respectively, with 19 bases between them. CDR3: CASSFGRRGRSETQYF. In DNA, the CDR3 is TGTGCCAGCAGTTTCGGTCGCAGGGGACGTTCCGAGACCCAGTACTTC. Using reference TRBV28 and TRBJ2-5 for the parts outside the CDR3, the full variable domain is DVKVTQSSRYLVKRTGEKVFLECVQDMDHENMFWYRQDPGLGLRLIYFSYDVKMKEKGDIPEGYSVSREKKERFSLILESASTNQTSMYLCASSFGRRGRSETQYFGPGTRLLVL.

This clone was found once. V usage is TRBV7-2 and J usage is TRBJ1-2; 7 positions match TRBD1. The V gene end was trimmed by 1 base and the J gene end by 7 bases; junction bases not matched to a gene: 6. The CDR3 loop spans 14 amino acids. Germline CDR1 reads SGHTA; CDR2 reads FQGNSA. The CDR3 DNA is TGTGCCAGCAGCTTAGAGACAGGGAGGGGTGGCTACACCTTC. As protein: CASSLETGRGGYTF.

J is TRBJ2-3 and V is TRBV2, with D perhaps TRBD2 (5 bases). Germline V gene sequence: CDR1 SNHLY, CDR2 FYNNEI. This CDR3 has 17 residues. The V end lost 3 bases, the J end lost 1 base, and 17 bases lay between the germline ends. CDR3 in amino acids: CASSDGMALVGTDTQYF. The CDR3, as DNA: TGTGCCAGCAGTGACGGGATGGCCTTGGTAGGCACAGATACGCAGTATTTT.

This clone showed up just once. CDR3 region: CASRSVTGGGQPQHF. DNA for the CDR3: TGTGCCAGCAGGAGCGTGACAGGGGGCGGTCAGCCCCAGCATTTT. The chain carries TRBV27 and TRBJ1-5, with 10 bases lining up with TRBD1. This CDR3 is built from 15 residues. V trimming: 6 bases; J trimming: 6 bases; junction bases outside the gene matches: 8. CDR1 and CDR2 (germline): MNHEY, SMNVEV (reference sequence).

The V and J genes are TRBV6-1 and TRBJ1-2, with 8 bases aligning to TRBD1. With 3 bases clipped from V and 5 bases from J, the junction kept 5 bases outside the gene matches. The CDR3 is made up of 14 amino acids. The germline V gene has CDR1 MNHNS and CDR2 SASEGT. CDR3 in amino acids: CASSEGTGLYGYTF. The CDR3 nucleotides are TGTGCCAGCAGTGAGGGGACAGGCCTTTATGGCTACACCTTC.

The chain carries TRBV28 and TRBJ2-7; D gene unclear. V shed 8 bases and J shed 0 bases, with 14 bases lying between them. CDR3 length equals 14 residues. Germline values: CDR1 MDHEN, CDR2 SYDVKM. The DNA of the CDR3 is TGTGCCAGCGAAATACGCGGCAGCTCCTACGAGCAGTACTTC. It translates to CASEIRGSSYEQYF.

This clone was found a few times. The rearrangement uses TRBV7-8 and TRBJ1-3, with D possibly being TRBD1 (5 bases). The V end lost 5 bases, the J end lost 0 bases, and 14 bases lay between the germline ends. CDR1 and CDR2 (germline): SGHVS, FQNEAQ. The CDR3 is 16 amino acids. The DNA of the CDR3 is TGTGCCAGCAGCCTCAGACAGCCGAGCTCTGGAAACACCATATATTTT. It is translated as CASSLRQPSSGNTIYF.